One and the same sample provided the 5 T cell receptor beta chains below, sequenced in a study of blood T cells in healthy people across ages. The second PCR ran about 6 to 12 cycles with a sample-barcoded 5' primer and J-beta primers. Using its own MiXCR run on the 5' RACE reads, TCRdb lists one record per CDR3 protein. Of fewer than 1.5 million distinct CDR3 sequences in the sample, around 42% were seen once. Sequenced input: blood. The receptors come from a woman younger than 30 in good health.

The chain joins TRBV24-1 to TRBJ1-2; D remains unclear. Between the trimmed V and J ends, which lost 1 base and 0 bases, there was a span of 5 bases. There are 14 residues in the CDR3. Germline values: CDR1 KGHDR, CDR2 SFDVKD. The CDR3: CATSDFATNYGYTF. Here the CDR3 DNA reads TGTGCCACCAGTGATTTTGCAACTAACTATGGCTACACCTTC.

The CDR3: CASRPSGRARSDTQYF. The CDR3 DNA is TGTGCCAGCAGGCCTAGCGGGAGGGCCAGGTCAGATACGCAGTATTTT. The chain links TRBV3-1 to TRBJ2-3; 12 bases line up with TRBD2. Trimming removed 6 bases from V and 4 bases from J; junction bases left unmatched: 8. CDR1 and CDR2 from the germline V gene are LGHDT and YNNKEL (reference sequence). CDR3 length equals 16 residues.

This clonotype was seen at least ten times. CDR3 sequence: CASSSTGQETQYF. In DNA, the CDR3 is TGCGCCAGCAGTTCAACCGGCCAAGAGACCCAGTACTTC. The chain joins TRBV5-1 to TRBJ2-5, with D unresolved. Germline values: CDR1 SGHRS, CDR2 YFSETQ. With 5 bases removed from V and 1 base from J, the gap between germline ends came to 9 bases. This CDR3 region has 13 residues. Supplemented by reference TRBV5-1 and TRBJ2-5, the full variable domain reads KAGVTQTPRYLIKTRGQQVTLSCSPISGHRSVSWYQQTPGQGLQFLFEYFSETQRNKGNFPGRFSGRQFSNSRSEMNVSTLELGDSALYLCASSSTGQETQYFGPGTRLLVL.

This clonotype appeared once. V gene TRBV6-5 combines with J gene TRBJ2-5; D perhaps matches TRBD1 (6 bases). The germline CDR1 and CDR2 sequences are MNHEY and SVGAGI. CDR3 length: 15 amino acids. Trimming shortened V by 2 bases and J by 4 bases, and 14 bases separated the two germline ends. CDR3 coding DNA: TGTGCCAGCAGTTACGTGGGGGCGGAAGGAGAGACCCAGTACTTC. Protein: CASSYVGAEGETQYF.

V gene TRBV28 combines with J gene TRBJ2-3; D may be TRBD1 (6 bases). Germline V gives CDR1 MDHEN, CDR2 SYDVKM. V was pared by 3 bases and J by 0 bases, with 13 bases between. The CDR3 is made up of 16 amino acids. CDR3: CASSFTLGASTDTQYF. For the CDR3, the DNA is TGTGCCAGCAGTTTCACCTTGGGGGCTAGCACAGATACGCAGTATTTT. The variable domain in full, with the rest retrieved from reference TRBV28 and TRBJ2-3, is DVKVTQSSRYLVKRTGEKVFLECVQDMDHENMFWYRQDPGLGLRLIYFSYDVKMKEKGDIPEGYSVSREKKERFSLILESASTNQTSMYLCASSFTLGASTDTQYFGPGTRLTVL.